This T cell receptor beta chain is drawn from a study of T cell responses to AZD1222 COVID-19 vaccine. CDR1 and CDR2 (germline): KGHDR, SFDVKD. The junction had 7 bases not matched to a gene; V was cut back by 9 bases and J by 3 bases. This CDR3 contains 14 residues. The assay was immunoSEQ multiplex PCR, and TCRdb's table has in-frame clones only and misses some. In the table there are 98,000 or so clones, roughly 80% of which are singletons. V and J are TRBV24-1 and TRBJ2-1; 7 bases fit TRBD2. This clonotype was sampled from an adult who received the AZD1222 COVID-19 vaccine. Sample: peripheral blood, taken 28 days after the second AZD1222 dose. CDR3 in amino acids: CATDETSDYNEQFF. The DNA for the CDR3 is TGTGCCACCGACGAAACTAGCGACTACAATGAGCAGTTCTTC.